A single sample is the source of the 20 T cell receptor beta chains below, sequenced in a study of early T cells in non-severe SARS-CoV-2 infection. TCRdb reprocessed the 5' RACE reads via MiXCR and lists one record per CDR3 protein. The table records about 61,000 distinct CDR3 sequences, about 12% of them present only once. Sequencing used whole blood, obtained at baseline. The receptor set was obtained from an adult who was a healthcare worker with PCR-confirmed SARS-CoV-2 infection or an uninfected control (not recorded which). The donor label of this sample is uncertain.

This clonotype came up many times. The J gene is TRBJ2-7, the V gene TRBV10-3; the match to TRBD1 covers 7 bases. Germline lookup yields CDR1 ENHRY and CDR2 SYGVKD. This CDR3 region has 13 residues. J lost 1 base, V lost 6 bases, and 3 bases had no gene match. CDR3 DNA sequence: TGTGCCATCAGCCCGACAGGGTCCTACGAGCAGTACGTC. Its translation: CAISPTGSYEQYV.

The genes are TRBV5-1 and TRBJ2-2; D uncertain. In germline, CDR1 is SGHRS, CDR2 YFSETQ. There are 14 residues in the CDR3. V gave up 7 bases and J gave up 0 bases, with 10 bases separating them. The CDR3 is CASSLPANTGELFF. DNA of the CDR3: TGCGCCAGCTCATTGCCCGCGAACACCGGGGAGCTGTTTTTT.

The chain is built from TRBV11-2 and TRBJ2-7; no firm D call. Germline values: CDR1 SGHAT, CDR2 FQNNGV. This CDR3 spans 11 amino acids. The V gene lost 5 bases and the J gene lost 5 bases, with 7 bases spanning the gap. For the CDR3, the DNA is TGTGCCAGCAGCCGCCGGGACGAGCAGTACGTC. Protein product: CASSRRDEQYV.

V gene TRBV5-1 combines with J gene TRBJ1-6; D is undetermined. The length of the CDR3 is 14 residues. V lost 5 bases, J lost 8 bases, and 14 bases lay in between. CDR1 is SGHRS and CDR2 is YFSETQ in the germline V gene. The CDR3 DNA sequence: TGCGCCAGCAGGCTAGCAGAAAGCGATTCACCCCTCCACTTT. Protein product: CASRLAESDSPLHF.

This clonotype was observed a handful of times. This chain joins TRBV9 and TRBJ1-4, with D perhaps matching TRBD1 (5 bases). V was pared by 0 bases and J by 6 bases, with 12 bases between. CDR1 and CDR2 from the germline V gene are SGDLS and YYNGEE. This CDR3 has 15 amino acids. The CDR3 DNA reads TGTGCCAGCAGCGTAGCGTCCAGGGTTGATGAAAAACTGTTTTTT. Translation gives CASSVASRVDEKLFF.

This clonotype has a handful of counts. The chain couples TRBV19 to TRBJ2-1, with 7 bases that match TRBD1. V lost 8 bases and J lost 13; bases outside the gene matches: 23. CDR3 length: 16 residues. The germline V gene has CDR1 LNHDA and CDR2 SQIVND (reference sequence). CDR3 protein: CASQHDGTANRKNQFF. CDR3 in DNA: TGTGCCAGTCAGCATGATGGGACAGCCAACCGAAAAAACCAGTTCTTC.

This clonotype was recorded at least ten times. The rearrangement uses TRBV7-3 and TRBJ2-2, with TRBD1 identical over 10 bases. Germline V gene data show CDR1 as SGHTA and CDR2 as FQGTGA. With V trimmed by 1 base and J by 4 bases, 6 bases remained unmatched. CDR3 length: 17 residues. CDR3 loop: CASSLRQGALSTGELFF. DNA for the CDR3: TGTGCCAGCAGCTTAAGACAGGGGGCGCTGAGCACCGGGGAGCTGTTTTTT.

J is TRBJ2-7 and V is TRBV7-2; D uncertain. V lost 8 bases and J lost 7, with 21 bases in between. The CDR3 has 14 amino acids. CDR1 and CDR2 (germline): SGHTA, FQGNSA. CDR3 bases: TGTGCCAGCGACGATGCATCGGATGTTAAGGAGCAGTACGTC. Residues: CASDDASDVKEQYV.

This clonotype has only a few counts. The chain links TRBV21-1 to TRBJ2-7. TRBV21-1 constitutes a pseudogene. This CDR3 contains 12 residues. The CDR3 protein is CASSKARVEQYV. The CDR3 DNA reads as TGTGCCAGCAGCAAAGCCCGAGTCGAGCAGTACGTC.

The chain has TRBV24-1 and TRBJ2-3; D perhaps matches TRBD1 (6 bases). CDR1 and CDR2 from the germline V gene are KGHDR and SFDVKD. V dropped 5 bases and J dropped 1 base, with 15 bases sitting between them. The CDR3 totals 16 residues. CDR3 in amino acids: CATSASGELRTDTQYF. The CDR3 DNA reads as TGTGCCACCAGTGCCTCAGGGGAATTACGCACAGATACGCAGTATTTT.

This clonotype was seen repeatedly, ten times or more. The rearrangement joins TRBV10-3 to TRBJ2-3, with D perhaps matching TRBD1 or TRBD2 (5 bases each). The CDR3 loop spans 16 amino acids. Trimming cost V 5 bases and J 0 bases, with 15 bases left between them. The germline V gene has CDR1 ENHRY and CDR2 SYGVKD. The CDR3 DNA is TGTGCCATCAGTACCGCCCGGGGACGTAGCACAGATACGCAGTATTTT. Translated, it gives CAISTARGRSTDTQYF.

J is TRBJ2-6 and V is TRBV9; possible D gene TRBD1, 5 bases. In germline, CDR1 is SGDLS, CDR2 YYNGEE. The V end lost 1 base, the J end lost 4 bases, and 15 bases lay between the germline ends. This CDR3 is 17 amino acids long. The CDR3 DNA sequence: TGTGCCAGCAGCGTAAACACTCCGACAGCCGGGGCCAACGTCCTGACTTTC. Translated: CASSVNTPTAGANVLTF.

This chain joins TRBV12-3 or TRBV12-4 and TRBJ1-2; the D is unclear. With 3 bases removed from V and 4 bases from J, the gap between germline ends came to 9 bases. The CDR3 has 13 residues. The chain's CDR3 is CASSFRVVYGYTF. The CDR3 nucleotides read TGTGCCAGCAGTTTTCGGGTTGTCTATGGCTACACCTTC.

This rearrangement joins TRBV20-1 to TRBJ1-2; maybe TRBD1 (6 bases). Trimming left V 6 bases short and J 5 bases short, with 13 bases between. Germline CDR1 is DFQATT and CDR2 is SNEGSKA (reference sequence). The CDR3 sequence is 12 residues long. This CDR3 reads CSASLGQYGYTF. CDR3 in DNA: TGCAGTGCCAGTTTAGGACAGTATGGCTACACCTTC.

This clonotype was found many times. The V gene is TRBV2, the J gene TRBJ2-2, with 13 nucleotides matching TRBD2. The CDR3 loop spans 16 amino acids. J lost 3 bases, V lost 10 bases, and 8 bases had no gene match. In germline, CDR1 is SNHLY, CDR2 FYNNEI. The DNA for the CDR3 is TGTGCCATCCCCTGGACTAGCGGGGGTCACACCGGGGAGCTGTTTTTT. It encodes CAIPWTSGGHTGELFF.

This clonotype was detected a few times. The V call is TRBV29-1, the J call TRBJ2-3; D is perhaps TRBD2 (6 bases). The V end was cut by 3 bases, the J end by 5 bases, with 15 bases between. There are 14 residues in the CDR3. In germline, CDR1 is SQVTM, CDR2 ANQGSEA. In DNA form, the CDR3 reads TGCAGCGTTGATGGAGGGTTCTCTGGAGATACGCAGTATTTT. It yields the protein CSVDGGFSGDTQYF.

This clonotype has a handful of counts. V and J are TRBV4-2 and TRBJ2-3, with TRBD2 identical over 11 bases. CDR3 length equals 16 residues. Germline CDR1 LGHNA, CDR2 YNFKEQ. V trimming: 3 bases; J trimming: 6 bases; junction bases outside the gene matches: 8. Here the CDR3 reads CASSHRGTSGSDTQYF. The CDR3 nucleotides read TGTGCCAGCAGCCACCGGGGGACTAGCGGTTCTGATACGCAGTATTTT.

This chain uses TRBV5-4 with TRBJ2-5; the match to TRBD1 covers 7 bases. The CDR3 contains 14 residues. V shed 4 bases and J 1 base; nucleotides not matched to a gene: 4. CDR1 SGHNT and CDR2 YYREEE come from the germline V gene (reference sequence). CDR3 protein: CASSPGTVQETQYF. DNA for the CDR3: TGTGCCAGCAGCCCAGGGACAGTCCAAGAGACCCAGTACTTC.

This clonotype was observed a few times. This chain uses TRBV4-2 with TRBJ2-6, with D hard to call. Trimming took 4 bases from V and 1 from J, leaving 11 bases between them. The CDR3 spans 16 residues. Looked up from germline, CDR1 is LGHNA and CDR2 is YNFKEQ. CDR3 residues: CASSRYQQSGANVLTF. CDR3 DNA sequence: TGTGCCAGCAGCCGGTACCAGCAGTCTGGGGCCAACGTCCTGACTTTC.

V is TRBV2 and J is TRBJ2-2; TRBD2 might be the D (6 bases). Trimming removed 6 bases from V and 1 base from J, with 15 bases in between. Germline CDR1 and CDR2: SNHLY and FYNNEI. This CDR3 is 16 amino acids long. CDR3 sequence: CASRAGLNKNTGELFF. The CDR3 bases are TGTGCCAGCAGGGCGGGACTCAACAAGAACACCGGGGAGCTGTTTTTT.